A single sample gave rise to the 7 T cell receptor beta chains below, sequenced in a study of CD8 T cells in Susac syndrome. Random hexamers served to reverse transcribe roughly 0.5 to 1 ug RNA. TCRdb re-derived calls from the immunoSEQ multiplex PCR reads in MiXCR, one entry per CDR3 protein. Among about 160,000 distinct CDR3 sequences listed, more than 95% were seen once. The sequenced material came from CD4+ T cells from PBMCs. These receptors were collected from a human donor with Susac syndrome.

The V gene is TRBV15, the J gene TRBJ2-2; maybe TRBD1 (6 bases). CDR1 and CDR2 (germline): LNHNV, YYDKDF (reference sequence). The ends were cut back, 5 bases at V and 2 bases at J, with 9 bases in the middle. CDR3 size: 14 residues. The CDR3 spells CATSRDTNTGELFF. The CDR3 region has the DNA TGTGCCACCAGCCGGGACACCAACACCGGGGAGCTGTTTTTT.

The V and J genes are TRBV29-1 and TRBJ1-4; 9 bases are a match to TRBD1. Germline lookup yields CDR1 SQVTM and CDR2 ANQGSEA. Trimming at V came to 7 bases and at J to 8 bases, leaving 8 bases not matched to a gene. This CDR3 spans 13 amino acids. CDR3 bases: TGCAGCGCTATACAGGGGGCGGAGGAAAAACTGTTTTTT. Its translation is CSAIQGAEEKLFF.

The chain has TRBV2 and TRBJ2-2; D not resolved. The CDR3 runs 14 residues. CDR1 SNHLY and CDR2 FYNNEI come from the germline V gene. The V and J ends lost 1 base and 1 base respectively, with 4 bases between them. The CDR3 sequence is CASSEDGNTGELFF. The CDR3 DNA reads as TGTGCCAGCAGTGAAGATGGGAACACCGGGGAGCTGTTTTTT. The whole variable domain, remainder taken from reference TRBV2 and TRBJ2-2, is EPEVTQTPSHQVTQMGQEVILRCVPISNHLYFYWYRQILGQKVEFLVSFYNNEISEKSEIFDDQFSVERPDGSNFTLKIRSTKLEDSAMYFCASSEDGNTGELFFGEGSRLTVL.

The chain recombines TRBV24-1 with TRBJ2-7; D not resolved. Germline V CDR1 and CDR2: KGHDR, SFDVKD. Trimming stripped 3 bases from V and 0 bases from J, with 5 bases between. This CDR3 has 13 residues. The CDR3 nucleotides are TGTGCCACCAGTGATGGGCACTCCTACGAGCAGTACTTC. Translated, it gives CATSDGHSYEQYF.

The table lists this clonotype with a count of one. The chain has TRBV2 and TRBJ1-5; possibly TRBD1 for D (5 bases). CDR3 length: 10 residues. Germline V gene lookup returns CDR1 SNHLY and CDR2 FYNNEI. Trimming cost V 10 bases and J 9 bases, with 10 bases left between them. The CDR3 here is CATGSGPQHF. In nucleotides, the CDR3 is TGTGCCACAGGGTCCGGGCCCCAGCATTTT. Full variable domain (outside the CDR3, taken from reference TRBV2 and TRBJ1-5): EPEVTQTPSHQVTQMGQEVILRCVPISNHLYFYWYRQILGQKVEFLVSFYNNEISEKSEIFDDQFSVERPDGSNFTLKIRSTKLEDSAMYFCATGSGPQHFGDGTRLSIL.

The rearrangement joins TRBV9 to TRBJ2-1; the match to TRBD2 covers 8 bases. The CDR3 has 15 amino acids. CDR1 SGDLS and CDR2 YYNGEE come from the germline V gene. The V segment lost 1 base and the J segment 6 bases; nucleotides outside the gene matches: 6. The CDR3 DNA reads as TGTGCCAGCAGCGTACTGAGCGGGGGTCCCAATGAGCAGTTCTTC. Encoded protein: CASSVLSGGPNEQFF.

The chain carries TRBV29-1 and TRBJ2-1, with 8 bases aligning to TRBD1. Trimming at V came to 5 bases and at J to 13 bases, leaving 4 bases not matched to a gene. Germline loops: CDR1 SQVTM, CDR2 ANQGSEA. The length of the CDR3 is 10 residues. The CDR3 region has the DNA TGCAGCGTTTGGGACAGGTCCCAGTTCTTC. It specifies CSVWDRSQFF.